These 8 T cell receptor beta chains originate from one sample sequenced in a study of somatic mutations in cytotoxic T cells in rheumatoid arthritis. This table comes from immunoSEQ multiplex PCR, and its TCRdb copy is limited to in-frame clones, with some not included. The sample yields roughly 9,300 clones, just over 90% seen once. Specimen: CD8+ T cells sorted from blood. These receptors came from a young woman with rheumatoid arthritis.

The rearrangement joins TRBV7-2 to TRBJ2-7; D gene unclear. CDR1 is SGHTA and CDR2 is FQGNSA in the germline V gene. The CDR3 loop spans 13 amino acids. V was pared by 5 bases and J by 0 bases, with 8 bases between. The CDR3: CASSPESSYEQYF. The CDR3 DNA follows: TGTGCCAGCAGCCCAGAATCCTCCTACGAGCAGTACTTC. The complete variable domain, with remaining parts taken from reference TRBV7-2 and TRBJ2-7, reads GAGVSQSPSNKVTEKGKDVELRCDPISGHTALYWYRQSLGQGLEFLIYFQGNSAPDKSGLPSDRFSAERTGGSVSTLTIQRTQQEDSAVYLCASSPESSYEQYFGPGTRLTVT.

The chain combines TRBV9 with TRBJ2-1; 10 nucleotides align to TRBD1. CDR1 SGDLS and CDR2 YYNGEE come from the germline V gene. The CDR3 is 14 residues long. Trimming removed 6 bases from V and 5 bases from J; junction bases left unmatched: 5. DNA of the CDR3: TGTGCCAGCACCGACAGGGGGCGCCACAATGAGCAGTTCTTC. Amino acids: CASTDRGRHNEQFF.

V usage is TRBV7-9 and J usage is TRBJ2-7; D is unresolved. The V and J ends lost 3 bases and 3 bases respectively, with 15 bases between them. The V gene's germline CDR1 is SEHNR and CDR2 FQNEAQ (reference sequence). There are 15 residues in the CDR3. DNA for the CDR3: TGTGCCAGCAGCTTTCCCGGTCTAAACTTCTACGAGCAGTACTTC. Protein sequence: CASSFPGLNFYEQYF. Drawing the rest from reference TRBV7-9 and TRBJ2-7, the complete variable domain is DTGVSQNPRHKITKRGQNVTFRCDPISEHNRLYWYRQTLGQGPEFLTYFQNEAQLEKSRLLSDRFSAERPKGSFSTLEIQRTEQGDSAMYLCASSFPGLNFYEQYFGPGTRLTVT.

The rearrangement uses TRBV6-4 and TRBJ2-2, with a possible D match to TRBD2 (5 bases). Germline lookup yields CDR1 MRHNA and CDR2 SNTAGT. The germline V and J ends were trimmed by 0 bases and 4 bases, with 6 bases remaining between them. CDR3 length: 14 amino acids. The CDR3 here is CASSDSGVTGELFF. CDR3 coding DNA: TGTGCCAGCAGTGACTCCGGGGTCACCGGGGAGCTGTTTTTT.

The chain combines TRBV15 with TRBJ1-1, with D maybe TRBD1 (6 bases). There are 13 residues in the CDR3. Germline V gives CDR1 LNHNV, CDR2 YYDKDF (reference sequence). V was trimmed by 5 bases and J by 6 bases, leaving 13 bases between them. The CDR3 reads CATSPQGLSEAFF. CDR3 DNA: TGTGCCACCAGCCCACAGGGTTTGTCTGAAGCTTTCTTT.

This chain links TRBV28 with TRBJ2-2, with TRBD2 matching 12 bases. Germline trimming cut 4 bases from V and 3 bases from J; bases unmatched to any gene: 9. In germline, CDR1 is MDHEN, CDR2 SYDVKM. The CDR3 loop spans 18 amino acids. CDR3 residues: CASSSAWTSGDYTGELFF. The CDR3 bases are TGTGCCAGCAGTTCTGCCTGGACTAGCGGGGATTACACCGGGGAGCTGTTTTTT.

The V and J genes are TRBV27 and TRBJ2-7; TRBD1 is a possible D gene (6 bases). Germline lookup yields CDR1 MNHEY and CDR2 SMNVEV (reference sequence). V lost 4 bases and J 6 bases, leaving 19 bases between the germline ends. This CDR3 has 15 amino acids. The CDR3 spells CASSSGDGRGSEQYF. The CDR3 DNA follows: TGTGCCAGCAGTTCCGGGGATGGCAGGGGTTCCGAGCAGTACTTC.

The chain employs TRBV18 and TRBJ1-3; no firm D call. The germline CDR1 and CDR2 sequences are KGHSH and LQKENI. V was trimmed by 2 bases and J by 2 bases, leaving 10 bases between them. This CDR3 is 15 amino acids long. The CDR3 sequence: CASSPSEATGNTIYF. In DNA form, the CDR3 reads TGTGCCAGCTCACCAAGCGAGGCAACTGGAAACACCATATATTTT. Full variable domain (rest looked up from reference TRBV18 and TRBJ1-3): NAGVMQNPRHLVRRRGQEARLRCSPMKGHSHVYWYRQLPEEGLKFMVYLQKENIIDESGMPKERFSAEFPKEGPSILRIQQVVRGDSAAYFCASSPSEATGNTIYFGEGSWLTVV.